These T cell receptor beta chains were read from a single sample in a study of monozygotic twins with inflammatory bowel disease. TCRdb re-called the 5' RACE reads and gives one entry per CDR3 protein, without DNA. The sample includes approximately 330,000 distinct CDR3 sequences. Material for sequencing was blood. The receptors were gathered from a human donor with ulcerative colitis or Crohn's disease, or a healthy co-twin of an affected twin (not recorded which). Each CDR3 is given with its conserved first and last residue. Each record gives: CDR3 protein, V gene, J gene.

CDR3: CASSHSGNQETQYF
V: TRBV5-1
J: TRBJ2-5

CDR3: CASSQTGVFYEQYF
V: TRBV14
J: TRBJ2-7

CDR3: CASSLGDRANVLTF
V: TRBV5-1
J: TRBJ2-6

CDR3: CASSFISSSYNEQFF
V: TRBV7-6
J: TRBJ2-1

CDR3: CASSDSSSGQGTDTQYF
V: TRBV6-4
J: TRBJ2-3

CDR3: CASSSLAGYTDTQYF
V: TRBV5-1
J: TRBJ2-3

CDR3: CASSDSWDRPTQASNQPQHF
V: TRBV6-1
J: TRBJ1-5

CDR3: CASSSTWGGELFF
V: TRBV5-1
J: TRBJ2-2

CDR3: CASSLGGKSEAFF
V: TRBV7-9
J: TRBJ1-1

CDR3: CASSRPSSYNEQFF
V: TRBV12-3/TRBV12-4
J: TRBJ2-1

CDR3: CASRWGGSGNEQFF
V: TRBV5-1
J: TRBJ2-1

CDR3: CASSFSGLEIEQYF
V: TRBV7-2
J: TRBJ2-7

CDR3: CASSAPPGNTIYF
V: TRBV7-6
J: TRBJ1-3

CDR3: CASSLRQGVQPQHF
V: TRBV5-1
J: TRBJ1-5

CDR3: CASSFREFSSYEQYF
V: TRBV5-1
J: TRBJ2-7

CDR3: CASSDSGGTGGSGELFF
V: TRBV10-1
J: TRBJ2-2

CDR3: CASSLGTSLNNEQFF
V: TRBV5-1
J: TRBJ2-1

CDR3: CASSYPPGQKPTKAFF
V: TRBV5-1
J: TRBJ1-1

CDR3: CASSSGQWNVNTIYF
V: TRBV25-1
J: TRBJ1-3

CDR3: CASSLGAQAAAFF
V: TRBV11-2
J: TRBJ1-1

CDR3: CAIAPSFYEQYF
V: TRBV10-3
J: TRBJ2-7

CDR3: CASSTGTASGNTIYF
V: TRBV11-2
J: TRBJ1-3

CDR3: CASSPRPNSPLHF
V: TRBV12-3/TRBV12-4
J: TRBJ1-6

CDR3: CSAETGTANTEAFF
V: TRBV20-1
J: TRBJ1-1

CDR3: CASSSQGQWQPQHF
V: TRBV27
J: TRBJ1-5

CDR3: CASSHLGQGYTGELFF
V: TRBV4-1
J: TRBJ2-2

CDR3: CATLGASYNEQFF
V: TRBV28
J: TRBJ2-1

CDR3: CASSLSRGRFGNTIYF
V: TRBV12-3/TRBV12-4
J: TRBJ1-3

CDR3: CSAEDEAGKAFF
V: TRBV20-1
J: TRBJ1-1

CDR3: CATSDLNVRDLRTDTQYF
V: TRBV28
J: TRBJ2-3

CDR3: CASSPRGLSEAFF
V: TRBV27
J: TRBJ1-1

CDR3: CASSLRGRQGEQYF
V: TRBV7-2
J: TRBJ2-7

CDR3: CASSQETWSEGEQFF
V: TRBV3-1
J: TRBJ2-1

CDR3: CASSLGQGIETQYF
V: TRBV5-1
J: TRBJ2-5

CDR3: CASSFYTGGNTGELFF
V: TRBV7-4
J: TRBJ2-2

CDR3: CASSEALAGTGINYEQYF
V: TRBV6-1
J: TRBJ2-7

CDR3: CASSLSDGNEQFF
V: TRBV28
J: TRBJ2-1

CDR3: CASSVIRGEQYF
V: TRBV19
J: TRBJ2-7

CDR3: CASRTFGSADTQYF
V: TRBV7-2
J: TRBJ2-3

CDR3: CASHKDRGTEAFF
V: TRBV2
J: TRBJ1-1

CDR3: CASSVGSLSYEQYF
V: TRBV9
J: TRBJ2-7

CDR3: CASSKPGFEQFF
V: TRBV18
J: TRBJ2-1

CDR3: CASTSSVPYCREQYF
V: TRBV21-1
J: TRBJ2-7

CDR3: CASSLQRRSNEQFF
V: TRBV14
J: TRBJ2-1

CDR3: CASSYSEGPDEQYF
V: TRBV6-2/TRBV6-3
J: TRBJ2-7

CDR3: CASSLNWESPYEQYF
V: TRBV28
J: TRBJ2-7

CDR3: CASSVESGDGTEAFF
V: TRBV9
J: TRBJ1-1

CDR3: CASSVGTGGTEAFF
V: TRBV9
J: TRBJ1-1